This T cell receptor (beta chain) derives from a study of early stage breast cancer tumors. At the level of the study: About 80% of the 16 invasive tumors were ER+, PR+ and HER2-. Samples were sequenced at around 10-fold average coverage. General study points: Tumors had roughly 2.5-fold higher T cell density than normal breast.

Clones were read by immunoSEQ multiplex PCR, and TCRdb kept only the in-frame ones, dropping some. The sample shows about 31,000 clones, 60% to 80% of them seen only once. Of note for this clone: Its antigen is unidentified.

The CDR3 is 13 amino acids. Deletions cut 4 bases from V and 13 bases from J, with 17 bases between. Germline CDR1 GTSNPN, CDR2 SVGIG (reference sequence). The sequenced sample consisted of breast tumor tissue. The TCR sequence derives from a person aged 30 to 39 with breast cancer. The V and J genes are TRBV30 and TRBJ1-6; D uncertain. CDR3 sequence: CAWTFSGQEPLHF. As DNA, the CDR3 is TGTGCCTGGACATTCTCCGGCCAGGAGCCCCTCCACTTT. Filled out from reference TRBV30 and TRBJ1-6, the complete variable domain reads SQTIHQWPATLVQPVGSPLSLECTVEGTSNPNLYWYRQAAGRGLQLLFYSVGIGQISSEVPQNLSASRPQDRQFILSSKKLLLSDSGFYLCAWTFSGQEPLHFGNGTRLTVT.